What follows are 25 T cell receptor beta chains derived from one specimen sequenced in a study of cytotoxic CD8 clonotypes in ibrutinib-treated CLL. Assay used: immunoSEQ multiplex PCR; TCRdb lists only in-frame clones, some missing. The sample has a few hundred thousand clones, about 80% seen once. The sequencing here drew on PBMCs, taken before ibrutinib treatment. These receptors were taken from a human donor with chronic lymphocytic leukemia.

This chain uses TRBV27 with TRBJ2-2; 9 bases agree with TRBD2. The CDR3 sequence is 14 residues long. The germline V gene encodes CDR1 MNHEY and CDR2 SMNVEV (reference sequence). V dropped 6 bases and J dropped 5; count of bases not matched to a gene: 4. CDR3 nucleotides: TGTGCCAGCAGAAGACTAGCGGCTACCGGGGAGCTGTTTTTT. It codes for CASRRLAATGELFF.

This chain joins TRBV7-9 and TRBJ1-3; 8 nucleotides line up with TRBD1. Per the germline V gene, CDR1 is SEHNR and CDR2 is FQNEAQ (reference sequence). Trimming took 2 bases from V and 1 from J; bases not matched to a gene: 4. CDR3 length: 16 amino acids. This CDR3 reads CASSLPQGASGNTIYF. In DNA form, the CDR3 reads TGTGCCAGCAGCTTACCCCAGGGGGCATCTGGAAACACCATATATTTT.

This rearrangement joins TRBV7-9 to TRBJ2-1; D ambiguous. The CDR3 covers 13 residues. The V gene's germline CDR1 is SEHNR and CDR2 FQNEAQ (reference sequence). The V end lost 5 bases, the J end lost 6 bases, and 11 bases lay between the germline ends. The CDR3 DNA reads as TGTGCCAGCAGCCAACGGTATGGCAATGAGCAGTTCTTC. The encoded protein is CASSQRYGNEQFF. The complete variable domain, with remaining parts taken from reference TRBV7-9 and TRBJ2-1, reads DTGVSQNPRHKITKRGQNVTFRCDPISEHNRLYWYRQTLGQGPEFLTYFQNEAQLEKSRLLSDRFSAERPKGSFSTLEIQRTEQGDSAMYLCASSQRYGNEQFFGPGTRLTVL.

The chain uses TRBV27 and TRBJ2-1; D is ambiguous. The CDR3 extends over 13 amino acids. Germline V CDR1 and CDR2: MNHEY, SMNVEV (reference sequence). The V end was cut by 2 bases, the J end by 5 bases, with 7 bases between. The CDR3 DNA reads TGTGCCAGCAGTTTAAGATTCCACAATGAGCAGTTCTTC. Its translation: CASSLRFHNEQFF.

The rearrangement uses TRBV27 and TRBJ2-1, with 8 bases identical to TRBD2. The CDR3 runs to 14 residues. Germline V gene data show CDR1 as MNHEY and CDR2 as SMNVEV (reference sequence). J lost 3 bases, V lost 8 bases, and 6 bases had no gene match. CDR3 DNA: TGTGCCAGCGCGGGGACTAGTTACTACAATGAGCAGTTCTTC. This translates into CASAGTSYYNEQFF.

The chain employs TRBV28 and TRBJ1-2; 8 bases line up with TRBD1. The CDR3 totals 15 residues. V was clipped by 1 base and J by 4 bases; unmatched bases: 5. From germline, CDR1 is MDHEN and CDR2 SYDVKM. The CDR3 DNA reads TGTGCCAGCAGTTTATACAGGGGGTCTCTCTATGGCTACACCTTC. Residues: CASSLYRGSLYGYTF.

The V and J genes are TRBV6-5 and TRBJ2-7; no firm D call. Trimming removed 6 bases from V and 1 base from J, with 10 bases in between. CDR1 is MNHEY and CDR2 is SVGAGI in the germline V gene. The CDR3 runs to 13 residues. Here the CDR3 reads CASRYKQSYEQYF. DNA of the CDR3: TGTGCCAGCAGATACAAACAGTCCTACGAGCAGTACTTC.

A note on this clone: The sample holds other DNA sequences that translate to the same CDR3. The V and J genes are TRBV29-1 and TRBJ1-4; a possible D gene is TRBD1 (5 bases). CDR1 and CDR2 (germline): SQVTM, ANQGSEA. The CDR3 is 11 residues long. Trimming removed 1 base at V and 8 bases at J, with 5 bases between. The CDR3 sequence: CSVEGGEKLFF. CDR3 DNA: TGCAGCGTTGAAGGGGGCGAAAAACTGTTTTTT.

This clone has a single count. The chain has TRBV7-2 and TRBJ2-3; no definite D call. Germline V CDR1 and CDR2: SGHTA, FQGNSA. This CDR3 has 12 residues. V dropped 2 bases and J dropped 5 bases, with 5 bases sitting between them. The CDR3 reads CASSLFRDTQYF. CDR3 nucleotide sequence: TGTGCCAGCAGCTTATTTCGAGATACGCAGTATTTT.

This clone was observed a handful of times. The chain uses TRBV4-1 and TRBJ1-2; the D gene is possibly TRBD1 (6 bases). The V gene lost 7 bases and the J gene lost 1 base, with 13 bases spanning the gap. This CDR3 region has 14 residues. The germline V gene encodes CDR1 MGHRA and CDR2 YSYEKL. For the CDR3, the DNA is TGCGCCAGCACCAAGGACAGACTTAACTATGGCTACACCTTC. It translates to CASTKDRLNYGYTF.

V usage is TRBV2 and J usage is TRBJ2-7; D possibly corresponds to TRBD1 (6 bases). The CDR3 runs 14 residues. Between the trimmed V and J ends, which lost 6 bases and 2 bases, there was a span of 14 bases. From germline, CDR1 is SNHLY and CDR2 FYNNEI. The CDR3 loop reads CASSDPDSPYEQYF. The CDR3 bases are TGTGCCAGCAGCGACCCGGACAGTCCCTACGAGCAGTACTTC.

The rearrangement uses TRBV1 and TRBJ1-3; TRBD1 is the table's D call, not checked against the DNA. TRBV1 is reported as a pseudogene. The CDR3 sequence is 17 residues long. CDR3 sequence (DNA): TGCACCAGCAGCCAAGATCATGGGCAGGACTCTGGAAACACCATATATTTT. It translates to CTSSQDHGQDSGNTIYF.

The count of this clone is one. This chain links TRBV15 with TRBJ1-5, with 11 positions matching TRBD1. With 8 bases clipped from V and 9 bases from J, the junction kept 12 bases outside the gene matches. CDR1 is LNHNV and CDR2 is YYDKDF in the germline V gene (reference sequence). This CDR3 region has 15 residues. The CDR3 DNA is TGTGCCACCGACCCGGGACAGGGGGTCCAAGGGCCCCAGCATTTT. This translates into CATDPGQGVQGPQHF.

The chain recombines TRBV10-3 with TRBJ1-1; weak D call: TRBD1 (6 bases). Germline CDR1 and CDR2: ENHRY and SYGVKD. The CDR3 length is 11 residues. With 7 bases removed from V and 6 bases from J, the gap between germline ends came to 9 bases. The CDR3 bases are TGTGCCATCAAAGAGGGGGCTGAAGCTTTCTTT. Its protein is CAIKEGAEAFF.

The chain couples TRBV18 to TRBJ1-4, with D unresolved. The CDR3 runs to 17 residues. The germline gives CDR1 KGHSH, CDR2 LQKENI. V lost 3 bases and J lost 6, with 20 bases in between. The CDR3 DNA sequence: TGTGCCAGCTCACCTTGGCCGGGAACTAATATCGATGAAAAACTGTTTTTT. Protein: CASSPWPGTNIDEKLFF.

This chain connects TRBV30 to TRBJ1-4; D is undetermined. The ends were cut back, 0 bases at V and 4 bases at J, with 9 bases in the middle. Germline CDR1 and CDR2: GTSNPN and SVGIG (reference sequence). The CDR3 totals 14 residues. The CDR3 is CAWSVLGVNEKLFF. As DNA, the CDR3 is TGTGCCTGGAGTGTACTAGGAGTTAATGAAAAACTGTTTTTT.

In DNA, the CDR3 is TGTGCCAGCAGCCCCACGACTAGCGGGAGTTGGTATGAGCAGTTCTTC. Residues: CASSPTTSGSWYEQFF. The rearrangement links TRBV11-3 to TRBJ2-1, with 12 positions matching TRBD2. Trimming cost V 5 bases and J 8 bases; bases outside gene matches: 10. Germline V gives CDR1 SGHNT, CDR2 YENEEA. The CDR3 totals 16 residues. The whole variable domain, filled in from reference TRBV11-3 and TRBJ2-1, reads EAGVVQSPRYKIIEKKQPVAFWCNPISGHNTLYWYLQNLGQGPELLIRYENEEAVDDSQLPKDRFSAERLKGVDSTLKIQPAELGDSAVYLCASSPTTSGSWYEQFFGPGTRLTVL.

The chain has TRBV30 and TRBJ1-4, with TRBD1 as a possible D gene (5 bases). The CDR3 contains 18 residues. Germline V gene data show CDR1 as GTSNPN and CDR2 as SVGIG (reference sequence). Trimming cost V 2 bases and J 0 bases, with 19 bases left between them. DNA of the CDR3: TGTGCCTGGAGTCCGAGGAGGGCGGGGGGAACAACTAATGAAAAACTGTTTTTT. Encoded protein: CAWSPRRAGGTTNEKLFF.

The chain couples TRBV29-1 to TRBJ1-2; TRBD1 matches 8 bases. CDR3 size: 15 residues. Germline values: CDR1 SQVTM, CDR2 ANQGSEA. Trimming at V came to 4 bases and at J to 7 bases, leaving 14 bases not matched to a gene. This chain's CDR3 is CSVALSQGALGGYTF. CDR3 bases: TGCAGCGTTGCCTTAAGTCAGGGGGCGCTCGGTGGCTACACCTTC.

This clone is termed medium-sized. This chain uses TRBV5-4 with TRBJ1-1, with D perhaps matching TRBD1 (6 bases). Trimming took 5 bases from V and 1 from J, leaving 12 bases between them. This CDR3 contains 14 residues. Germline CDR1 SGHNT, CDR2 YYREEE (reference sequence). The CDR3 region is CASSVQGGNTEAFF. The CDR3 DNA reads as TGTGCCAGCAGTGTACAGGGCGGGAACACTGAAGCTTTCTTT.

V is TRBV7-3 and J is TRBJ1-1; D perhaps matches TRBD1 (6 bases). Germline V CDR1 and CDR2: SGHTA, FQGTGA. Trimming removed 2 bases from V and 5 bases from J, with 9 bases in between. CDR3 length: 13 residues. The CDR3: CASSLQGRTEAFF. CDR3 nucleotide sequence: TGTGCCAGCAGCTTACAGGGGAGGACTGAAGCTTTCTTT.

The chain recombines TRBV7-6 with TRBJ2-1; the match to TRBD1 covers 8 bases. The V segment lost 1 base and the J segment 2 bases; nucleotides outside the gene matches: 1. This CDR3 region has 15 residues. CDR1 and CDR2 (germline): SGHVS, FNYEAQ. CDR3 loop: CASSLGRGPYNEQFF. CDR3 nucleotide sequence: TGTGCCAGCAGCTTAGGCAGGGGGCCCTACAATGAGCAGTTCTTC.

This chain links TRBV2 with TRBJ2-1; 13 nucleotides line up with TRBD2. Germline V CDR1 and CDR2: SNHLY, FYNNEI. This CDR3 has 15 residues. The J segment lost 9 bases and the V segment lost 4 bases, leaving 6 bases of the junction unmatched. CDR3 region: CASSGTSGGFGEQFF. The CDR3 region has the DNA TGTGCCAGCAGTGGGACTAGCGGGGGCTTCGGTGAGCAGTTCTTC.

This clone showed up just a few times. This chain links TRBV27 with TRBJ2-7; D is unresolved. CDR3 size: 12 residues. Trimming stripped 3 bases from V and 5 bases from J, with 8 bases between. Germline V gene sequence: CDR1 MNHEY, CDR2 SMNVEV (reference sequence). This CDR3 reads CASSFTDNEQYF. The CDR3 DNA reads as TGTGCCAGCAGTTTTACCGACAACGAGCAGTACTTC.

CDR3 sequence (DNA): TGTGCCAGCAGTGAATTTGGAGGAGCTAACTATGGCTACACCTTC. Its protein is CASSEFGGANYGYTF. The rearrangement links TRBV25-1 to TRBJ1-2; D is ambiguous. V lost 1 base and J 0 bases, leaving 9 bases between the germline ends. The CDR3 is made up of 15 amino acids. Germline V gives CDR1 MGHDK, CDR2 SYGVNS.